The 10 T cell receptor beta chains below all came from one sample that was sequenced in a study of T cells after yellow fever vaccination (dated by TCRdb to between 2018 and 2021). The meaning of the sample's treatment or condition label: live attenuated yellow fever vaccine strain. The protocol used for the library was 5' RACE. This sample was sequenced with an Illumina HiSeq 2500. The raw public reads went through TCRdb reprocessing: fastp at Q25, MiXCR clone calling, in-frame beta chains kept. Rows merge per CDR3 protein into single entries with the most common DNA and genes. The sample data list more than 65,000 distinct CDR3 sequences, and 7.3% of these were observed just once. The ten largest clones represent approximately 29% of the sample. The input for sequencing was CD8+ T cells sorted from PBMCs, taken more than 8 days after the first yellow fever vaccination. The source of these receptors is a young man who received the YFV17D yellow fever vaccine.

CDR3 nucleotide sequence: TGTGCCAGCAGCCAAAAGCAAAAGGTTTTCGTGTCTAGCGGGGACCCATCAAACTACGAGCAGTACTTC. Its translation: CASSQKQKVFVSSGDPSNYEQYF. The chain has TRBV14 and TRBJ2-7, with 9 bases matching TRBD2. Germline V gene sequence: CDR1 SGHDN, CDR2 FVKESK. The CDR3 has 23 residues. With V trimmed by 2 bases and J by 3 bases, 29 bases remained unmatched.

At least ten counts were recorded for this clonotype. The gene calls are TRBV4-3 and TRBJ1-2; D is undetermined. Trimming left V 2 bases short and J 8 bases short, with 6 bases between. Germline CDR1 LGHNA, CDR2 YSLEER. This CDR3 has 11 amino acids. In DNA, the CDR3 is TGCGCCAGCAGCCAAAATGCGGGCTACACCTTC. Protein sequence: CASSQNAGYTF.

This clonotype has more than one count but fewer than ten. This chain connects TRBV7-9 to TRBJ2-5; D may be TRBD1 (5 bases). Looked up from germline, CDR1 is SEHNR and CDR2 is FQNEAQ (reference sequence). V lost 1 base, J lost 5 bases, and 14 bases lay in between. The CDR3 runs 15 residues. CDR3: CASSLVVNSGETQYF. The CDR3 nucleotides are TGTGCCAGCAGCTTAGTGGTCAATTCAGGGGAGACCCAGTACTTC.

As concerns this clonotype: This could be a read error, since a much larger clone is one nucleotide away. The rearrangement uses TRBV13 and TRBJ2-2; no clear D gene. The CDR3 has 14 residues. The germline CDR1 and CDR2 sequences are PRHDT and FYEKMQ (reference sequence). CDR3 DNA sequence: TGTGCCATCAGCTTAGGCCTTGGGACCGGGGAGCTGTTTTTT. Translated, it gives CAISLGLGTGELFF.

V gene TRBV9 combines with J gene TRBJ2-1; TRBD2 matches 9 bases. Germline CDR1 and CDR2: SGDLS and YYNGEE. CDR3 length: 18 amino acids. J lost 5 bases, V lost 2 bases, and 14 bases had no gene match. The CDR3, as DNA: TGTGCCAGCAGCGTTTGGTCCGGACTAGCGAGGATTAACAATGAGCAGTTCTTC. Residues: CASSVWSGLARINNEQFF.

V gene TRBV24-1 combines with J gene TRBJ2-3, with D possibly being TRBD1 (6 bases). Germline lookup yields CDR1 KGHDR and CDR2 SFDVKD. This CDR3 is built from 16 residues. Trimming left V 5 bases short and J 5 bases short, with 19 bases between. CDR3 amino acids: CATSARGGLREDTQYF. In DNA, the CDR3 is TGTGCCACCAGTGCCCGTGGGGGCCTTAGGGAAGATACGCAGTATTTT.

The rearrangement joins TRBV5-1 to TRBJ1-6; 9 bases match TRBD1. The CDR3 consists of 15 residues. After removal of 2 bases from V and 6 bases from J, the junction contained 3 bases not matched to a gene. Germline V lookup: CDR1 SGHRS, CDR2 YFSETQ. The CDR3 region is CASSFGTGTNSPLHF. CDR3 coding DNA: TGCGCCAGCAGCTTTGGGACAGGGACTAATTCACCCCTCCACTTT.

The table lists this clonotype with many counts. The rearrangement joins TRBV4-1 to TRBJ2-3, with 9 bases aligning to TRBD2. Germline V gives CDR1 MGHRA, CDR2 YSYEKL. CDR3 length: 16 amino acids. Unmatched junction bases numbered 7, after V lost 1 base and J lost 5 bases. CDR3: CASSQGYSGGIDTQYF. CDR3 coding DNA: TGCGCCAGCAGCCAAGGGTACAGCGGGGGGATAGATACGCAGTATTTT.

This clonotype was counted many times. An end of the junction does not agree with germline; a read error may underlie this. The J gene is TRBJ2-2, the V gene TRBV7-6; tentative D call: TRBD1 (6 bases). The CDR3 spans 17 residues. Germline assignment: CDR1 SGHVS and CDR2 FNYEAQ. The CDR3, as DNA: TGTGCCAGCAGGTTAGAGGTGATGGGGGCGGACACCGGGGAGCTGTTTTTT. It yields the protein CASRLEVMGADTGELFF.

CDR3 region: CASSQAGTGKGTGELFF. DNA of the CDR3: TGCGCCAGCAGCCAAGCGGGAACAGGGAAGGGCACCGGGGAGCTGTTTTTT. The V call is TRBV4-1, the J call TRBJ2-2; D is perhaps TRBD1 (6 bases). Germline V lookup: CDR1 MGHRA, CDR2 YSYEKL. The length of the CDR3 is 17 residues. V was pared by 1 base and J by 4 bases, with 16 bases between.